A selection of T cell receptor beta chains follows, all from one sample in a study of T-cell memory formation after mild COVID-19. TCRdb reprocessed the 5' RACE reads with MiXCR, giving one entry per CDR3 protein. Of fewer than 150,000 distinct CDR3 sequences listed, approximately 5.9% are singletons. Input material: PBMCs or a T cell subset sorted from them (not recorded which). Receptors originate from an adult woman who had mild COVID-19 (a few samples of this study predate the infection). Cell type and time point are not known. The CDR3 runs from the conserved cysteine through the conserved F or W.

CDR3aa,v_gene
CASRPMREGTDTQYF,TRBV7-2
CASSRPSYGYTF,TRBV12-3/TRBV12-4
CASSLVGVSNQPQHF,TRBV5-6
CASSQGRGLITGELFF,TRBV4-3
CASSLGRTSYNEQFF,TRBV12-3/TRBV12-4
CASSQMGAGQKQYF,TRBV4-1
CASSLNPGSWVQGLLF,TRBV5-6
CASAIARGPNNEQFF,TRBV12-3/TRBV12-4
CSVEMVRGMSSYNEQFF,TRBV29-1
CASSHDRLNTEAFF,TRBV7-2
CASSRRWGEASTDTQYF,TRBV6-5
CASSEALRAEAFF,TRBV2
CAISAGTNYGYTF,TRBV10-3
CASSTTAVSGNTIYF,TRBV7-9
CASTTWAANYGYTF,TRBV12-3/TRBV12-4
CSATPPGTSAGYTDTQYF,TRBV20-1
CASSGSGRLQYF,TRBV2
CASSLRRLPDGELFF,TRBV7-9
CAISVGQSFDGAEAFF,TRBV10-3
CASSLDPGYTEAFF,TRBV5-1
CASSYPSGQGAYNEQFF,TRBV6-5
CASSLRTGDPRRGTEAFF,TRBV3-1
CASRLAGASQETQYF,TRBV30
CASRPSGARTDTQYF,TRBV12-3/TRBV12-4
CASSQALGRQNTEAFF,TRBV4-1
CASSVFSDTQYF,TRBV9
CASSYSTGENEKLFF,TRBV6-5
CASSPRLGAAGSTDTQYF,TRBV7-8
CASSPGTANYYGYTF,TRBV5-6
CASSELEGQTQYF,TRBV2
CASRSGVGKNIQYF,TRBV6-2/TRBV6-3
CATSPGSTYEQYF,TRBV5-1
CASSFEGGGRRYF,TRBV12-3/TRBV12-4
CATSSGRLRRSSYNEQFF,TRBV15
CASSLGLNYEQYF,TRBV7-7
CATSEGAGNTEAFF,TRBV24-1
CSVRRETQYF,TRBV20-1
CASSQGWNTEAFF,TRBV4-3
CASSGFQGPSSGNTIYF,TRBV7-9
CASSYHQRETQYF,TRBV6-6
CASSQGDTYSNQPQHF,TRBV3-1
CASSLELGIPFEQYF,TRBV27
CLLTPSQGVNTEAFF,TRBV7-9
CASSRPTGFNEQFF,TRBV7-9
CASSLEGSGFNEQFF,TRBV5-6
CASTRGREETQYF,TRBV5-5
CASSPIGGAVSEQFF,TRBV11-2
CASSLNSEMNTEAFF,TRBV5-1
CASSQEWGGHSTDTQYF,TRBV3-1
CAISETGDTDTQYF,TRBV10-3
CASSQQGLNTEAFF,TRBV7-9
CASSLIGTSGADTQYF,TRBV7-2
CAISDGQTYEQYF,TRBV10-3
CSAPGRTDTQYF,TRBV20-1
CASSPGLAGVGQETQYF,TRBV7-7